The 14 T cell receptor beta chains in this list originate from one sample, sequenced in a study of neurological immune-mediated disorders. TCRdb ran MiXCR on the 5' RACE reads and lists one entry per CDR3 protein. The sample comprises more than 40,000 distinct CDR3 sequences, approximately 2.8% of which are singletons, and over 13% rests with the top ten. The sequenced material came from PBMCs. Receptors originate from a woman between 50 and 59 years old with multiple sclerosis.

This clonotype was observed at least ten times. The CDR3 DNA is TGTGCCAGCAGTGGGACAGGACATACCTACGAGCAGTACTTC. Its protein is CASSGTGHTYEQYF. The chain couples TRBV2 to TRBJ2-7, with 7 bases that match TRBD1. V trimming: 4 bases; J trimming: 2 bases; junction bases outside the gene matches: 5. Germline V gives CDR1 SNHLY, CDR2 FYNNEI. The CDR3 is 14 amino acids.

This clonotype was seen at least ten times. CDR3 in amino acids: CASSPSSGRDEQFF. Here the CDR3 DNA reads TGCGCCAGCAGCCCTTCTAGCGGGAGAGATGAGCAGTTCTTC. The J gene is TRBJ2-1, the V gene TRBV5-1; 10 bases are a match to TRBD2. Germline V gene lookup returns CDR1 SGHRS and CDR2 YFSETQ. V was pared by 4 bases and J by 8 bases, with 6 bases of the junction left unmatched. The CDR3 is 14 residues long.

The table lists this clonotype with many counts. This chain uses TRBV11-2 with TRBJ2-3, with a tentative D call TRBD2 (6 bases). V was cut by 3 bases and J by 6 bases, with 19 bases left in between. The CDR3 is made up of 16 amino acids. Germline loops: CDR1 SGHAT, CDR2 FQNNGV. In nucleotides, the CDR3 is TGTGCCAGCAGCTTCGTAGGGCGGGGTTTCATGGATACGCAGTATTTT. This sequence encodes CASSFVGRGFMDTQYF.

This clonotype was counted many times. This sequence joins TRBV4-2 and TRBJ2-5; D remains unclear. Germline V gives CDR1 LGHNA, CDR2 YNFKEQ. V gave up 1 base and J gave up 5 bases, with 5 bases separating them. The CDR3 is 12 amino acids. The CDR3 here is CASSQGRETQYF. The CDR3 DNA reads as TGTGCCAGCAGCCAAGGCCGGGAGACCCAGTACTTC.

This clonotype was seen many times. The V gene is TRBV12-3 or TRBV12-4, the J gene TRBJ2-1; 10 bases agree with TRBD1. V dropped 4 bases and J dropped 8; count of bases not matched to a gene: 8. The CDR3 runs 15 residues. This chain's CDR3 is CASSSRTGGSDEQFF. In nucleotides, the CDR3 is TGTGCCAGCAGTTCCCGGACAGGGGGTAGCGATGAGCAGTTCTTC.

This clonotype was detected ten times or more. This chain joins TRBV12-3 or TRBV12-4 and TRBJ1-2; D is perhaps TRBD1 (5 bases). Trimming cost V 2 bases and J 4 bases, with 11 bases left between them. This CDR3 is built from 14 residues. The CDR3, as DNA: TGTGCCAGCAGTTTATCGGGGGGAGGCTATGGCTACACCTTC. It translates to CASSLSGGGYGYTF.

This clonotype was counted many times. The chain combines TRBV6-1 with TRBJ1-2; maybe TRBD1 (6 bases). Germline V CDR1 and CDR2: MNHNS, SASEGT. Trimming left V 2 bases short and J 0 bases short, with 10 bases between. This CDR3 has 15 amino acids. CDR3 sequence: CASSEPTGPNYGYTF. The DNA for the CDR3 is TGTGCCAGCAGTGAACCGACAGGACCTAACTATGGCTACACCTTC.

Many counts were recorded for this clonotype. This chain links TRBV20-1 with TRBJ2-7; unclear D gene. Germline loops: CDR1 DFQATT, CDR2 SNEGSKA (reference sequence). Trimming removed 6 bases from V and 6 bases from J, with 21 bases in between. The CDR3 loop spans 14 amino acids. CDR3 region: CSAEPNPRMGEQYF. The CDR3, as DNA: TGCAGTGCCGAACCCAACCCCCGGATGGGCGAGCAGTACTTC.

This clonotype came up many times. The gene calls are TRBV7-6 and TRBJ1-1; 8 bases line up with TRBD1. This CDR3 is 15 amino acids long. With 5 bases clipped from V and 0 bases from J, the junction kept 5 bases outside the gene matches. Germline lookup yields CDR1 SGHVS and CDR2 FNYEAQ. The CDR3 reads CASSRRTGLNTEAFF. The CDR3 DNA is TGTGCCAGCAGCCGAAGGACAGGGCTGAACACTGAAGCTTTCTTT.

This clonotype was counted many times. V usage is TRBV20-1 and J usage is TRBJ2-3; D unclear. Germline V lookup: CDR1 DFQATT, CDR2 SNEGSKA (reference sequence). With 1 base removed from V and 1 base from J, the gap between germline ends came to 3 bases. The length of the CDR3 is 12 residues. The CDR3 coding sequence is TGCAGTGCTAGAGGGCGCACAGATACGCAGTATTTT. Translated, it gives CSARGRTDTQYF.

This clonotype was counted ten times or more. The chain joins TRBV27 to TRBJ1-2, with 8 bases matching TRBD1. Trimming cost V 4 bases and J 8 bases; bases outside gene matches: 6. Germline V gene data show CDR1 as MNHEY and CDR2 as SMNVEV (reference sequence). The CDR3 runs 13 residues. The CDR3 DNA is TGTGCCAGCAGTTGGACAGGGCGAGACGGCTACACCTTC. It codes for CASSWTGRDGYTF.

This clonotype was seen ten or more times. The chain uses TRBV5-1 and TRBJ2-7; 7 bases line up with TRBD2. The length of the CDR3 is 13 residues. V trimming: 4 bases; J trimming: 4 bases; junction bases outside the gene matches: 5. Germline CDR1 is SGHRS and CDR2 is YFSETQ. This CDR3 reads CASSKGEGYEQYV. CDR3 coding DNA: TGCGCCAGCAGCAAAGGGGAGGGATACGAGCAGTACGTC.

In this sample, this clonotype turned up many times. The chain has TRBV6-5 and TRBJ2-5, with D unresolved. Germline lookup yields CDR1 MNHEY and CDR2 SVGAGI. The CDR3 length is 15 residues. V lost 0 bases and J lost 2, with 10 bases in between. In nucleotides, the CDR3 is TGTGCCAGCAGTTACTCGAGCACAGTACAAGAGACCCAGTACTTC. Protein product: CASSYSSTVQETQYF.

Many counts were recorded for this clonotype. V is TRBV5-1 and J is TRBJ2-1, with unresolved D. CDR3 length: 13 residues. Deletions cut 2 bases from V and 6 bases from J, with 9 bases between. The germline V gene has CDR1 SGHRS and CDR2 YFSETQ. CDR3 in amino acids: CASSLPGGNEQFF. The CDR3 DNA reads TGCGCCAGCAGCTTACCGGGCGGCAATGAGCAGTTCTTC.